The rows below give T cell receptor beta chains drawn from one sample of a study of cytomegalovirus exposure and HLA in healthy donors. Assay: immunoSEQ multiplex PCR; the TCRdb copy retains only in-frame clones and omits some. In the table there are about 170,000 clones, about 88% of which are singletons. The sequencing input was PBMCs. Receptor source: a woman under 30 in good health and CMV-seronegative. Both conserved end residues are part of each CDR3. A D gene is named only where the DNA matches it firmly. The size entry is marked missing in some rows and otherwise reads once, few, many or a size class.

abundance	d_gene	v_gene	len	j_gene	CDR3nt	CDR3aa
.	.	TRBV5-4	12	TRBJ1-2	TGTGCCAGCAGCTTCGGGGCGGGAGGCTACACCTTC	CASSFGAGGYTF
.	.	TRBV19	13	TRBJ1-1	TGTGCCAGTAGGGGGGCCTGGGGCACTGAAGCTTTCTTT	CASRGAWGTEAFF
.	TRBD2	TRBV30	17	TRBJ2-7	TGTGCCTGGAGGGCCCGTCGCGAGCGGGGACTACCCTACGAGCAGTACTTC	CAWRARRERGLPYEQYF
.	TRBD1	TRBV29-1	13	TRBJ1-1	TGCAGCGGGACGGGACAGATGAACACTGAAGCTTTCTTT	CSGTGQMNTEAFF
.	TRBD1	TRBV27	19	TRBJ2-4	TGTGCCAGCAGAACGAACAGGGGGGACTCCTTTTTAGCCAAAAACATTCAGTACTTC	CASRTNRGDSFLAKNIQYF
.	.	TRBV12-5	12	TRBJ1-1	TGTGCTAGTGGTTTTACAGGGACTGAAGCTTTCTTT	CASGFTGTEAFF
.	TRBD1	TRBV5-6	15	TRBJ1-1	TGTGCCAGCAGCTCACTGGACAGGGATGAGACTGAAGCTTTCTTT	CASSSLDRDETEAFF
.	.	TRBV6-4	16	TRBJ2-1	TGTGCCAGCAGTGACGAGGTCCGAGGTTCCTACAATGAGCAGTTCTTC	CASSDEVRGSYNEQFF
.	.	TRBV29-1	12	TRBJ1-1	TGCAGCGTTGGGATGGGGCATACTGAAGCTTTCTTT	CSVGMGHTEAFF
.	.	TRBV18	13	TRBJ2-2	TGTGCCAGCTCACCGAGGGATTCCGGGGAGCTGTTTTTT	CASSPRDSGELFF
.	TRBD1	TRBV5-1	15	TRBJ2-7	TGCGCCAGCAGCTTAGACAGGGGGGATTCCTACGAGCAGTACTTC	CASSLDRGDSYEQYF
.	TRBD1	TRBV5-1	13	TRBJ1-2	TGCGCCAGCAGCTTTACAGGGGACTATGGCTACACCTTC	CASSFTGDYGYTF
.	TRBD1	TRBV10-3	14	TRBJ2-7	TGTGCCATCAGGAGAACCGGGACAGGAATGGAGCAGTACTTC	CAIRRTGTGMEQYF
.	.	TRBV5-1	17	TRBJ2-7	TGCGCCAGCAGCTTAAGCCTCAACAGGGGAGGCTCCTACGAGCAGTACTTC	CASSLSLNRGGSYEQYF
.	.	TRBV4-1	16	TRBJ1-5	TGCGCCAGCAGCCAAGATTTTGGCCAGACTTATCAGCCCCAGCATTTT	CASSQDFGQTYQPQHF
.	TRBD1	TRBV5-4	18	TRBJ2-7	TGTGCCAGCAGCTTGATACCTTTAAGGACAGGGGACTCCTACGAGCAGTACTTC	CASSLIPLRTGDSYEQYF
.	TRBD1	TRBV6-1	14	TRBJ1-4	TGTGCCAGCCTTTCGGGACAGCAAAATGAAAAACTGTTTTTT	CASLSGQQNEKLFF
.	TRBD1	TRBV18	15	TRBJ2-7	TGTGCCAGCTCACCAGGGACAGGGGGTTTAAGCGAGCAGTACTTC	CASSPGTGGLSEQYF
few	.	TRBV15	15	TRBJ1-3	TGTGCCACCAGCAGAGGGGCAGACTCTGGAAACACCATATATTTT	CATSRGADSGNTIYF
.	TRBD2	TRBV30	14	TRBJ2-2	TGTGCCTGGACCCTGACCGGGGGGACCGGGGAGCTGTTTTTT	CAWTLTGGTGELFF
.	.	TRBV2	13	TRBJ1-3	TGTGCCAGCAGTGAGCTCCAGTCGAACACCATATATTTT	CASSELQSNTIYF
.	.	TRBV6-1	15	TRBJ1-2	TGTGCCAGCAGGGAACTCGACAGGTCGGGCTATGGCTACACCTTC	CASRELDRSGYGYTF
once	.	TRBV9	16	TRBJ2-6	TGTGCCAGCAGCGTAGCGGGGAGCTCTGGGGCCAACGTCCTGACTTTC	CASSVAGSSGANVLTF
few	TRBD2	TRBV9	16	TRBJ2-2	TGTGCCAGCAGCATTGGGACTAGCAGATACACCGGGGAGCTGTTTTTT	CASSIGTSRYTGELFF
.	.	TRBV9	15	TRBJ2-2	TGTGCCAGCAGCGTAGGGGGCACGAACACCGGGGAGCTGTTTTTT	CASSVGGTNTGELFF
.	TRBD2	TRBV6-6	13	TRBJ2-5	TGTGCCAGTTGCCCCCCAGGTCGGGGGGCCCAGTACTTC	CASCPPGRGAQYF
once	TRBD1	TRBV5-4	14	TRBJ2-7	TGTGCCAGCAGCTTCGGGACAGGGCTAGGCGAGCAGTACTTC	CASSFGTGLGEQYF
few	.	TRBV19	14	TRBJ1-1	TGTGCCAGCGGGGAGAGTCTGATGAACACTGAAGCTTTCTTT	CASGESLMNTEAFF
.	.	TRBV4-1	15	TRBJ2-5	TGCGCCAGCAGCCATCCTTCGGAGAGCAAGAGAACCCAGTACTTC	CASSHPSESKRTQYF
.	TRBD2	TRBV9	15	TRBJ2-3	TGTGCCAGCAGCCCCTTAGCGGGGGGAACAGATACGCAGTATTTT	CASSPLAGGTDTQYF
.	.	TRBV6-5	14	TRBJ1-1	TGTGCCAGCAGCCCAAAGGGGTGGGACACTGAAGCTTTCTTT	CASSPKGWDTEAFF
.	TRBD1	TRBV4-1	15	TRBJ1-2	TGCGCCAGCAGCCAACAGCCCGACAGGGCCTATGGCTACACCTTC	CASSQQPDRAYGYTF
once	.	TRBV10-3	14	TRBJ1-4	TGTGCCATCCATCCAGGGGATTCTAATGAAAAACTGTTTTTT	CAIHPGDSNEKLFF
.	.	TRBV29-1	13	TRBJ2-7	TGCAGCGTTGATGGGGGCCGTCGGGAAGAGCAGTACTTC	CSVDGGRREEQYF
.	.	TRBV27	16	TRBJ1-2	TGTGCCAGCGGGAAAACCCCGGGATCCTCGAACTATGGCTACACCTTC	CASGKTPGSSNYGYTF
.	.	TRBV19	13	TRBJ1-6	TGTGCCAGTAGTATTAACACAGAGGGACCCCTCCACTTT	CASSINTEGPLHF
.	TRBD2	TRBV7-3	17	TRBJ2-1	TGTGCCAGCAGCTTAAGTGGTAGCGGGGGCCCCTACAATGAGCAGTTCTTC	CASSLSGSGGPYNEQFF